This entry lists 30 T cell receptor beta chains sequenced from one sample in a study of PD-1 blockade in classical Hodgkin lymphoma. The protocol was immunoSEQ multiplex PCR, while the TCRdb copy is restricted to in-frame clones and leaves out a portion. The sample shows some 100,000 clones, roughly 92% of them seen only once. Exposure to brentuximab vedotin varied, and each patient had relapsed following autologous stem cell transplantation. Sequences were derived from peripheral blood mononuclear cells (PBMCs), sampled at baseline. These receptors originate from a human donor with classical Hodgkin lymphoma.

The chain joins TRBV28 to TRBJ2-7; D call uncertain. CDR1 is MDHEN, CDR2 SYDVKM, per germline. The V and J ends lost 3 bases and 7 bases respectively, with 13 bases between them. The CDR3 covers 13 residues. CDR3 in amino acids: CASSLGGLLEQYF. CDR3 sequence (DNA): TGTGCCAGCAGTTTGGGCGGCCTCTTGGAGCAGTACTTC.

V is TRBV7-9 and J is TRBJ2-1; 14 nucleotides align to TRBD2. The V segment lost 5 bases and the J segment 1 base; nucleotides outside the gene matches: 4. The CDR3 runs to 17 residues. The germline gives CDR1 SEHNR, CDR2 FQNEAQ (reference sequence). CDR3 sequence (DNA): TGTGCCAGCAGCCTGAGGACTAGCGGGAGGTCCTACAATGAGCAGTTCTTC. Translating it yields CASSLRTSGRSYNEQFF.

The chain joins TRBV14 to TRBJ2-5; D possibly matches TRBD1 or TRBD2 (5 bases each). V was shortened by 0 bases and J by 3 bases, with 14 bases between the two germline ends. The CDR3 is 16 amino acids. Germline CDR1 reads SGHDN; CDR2 reads FVKESK. CDR3: CASSQDHPRGEETQYF. The CDR3 DNA is TGTGCCAGCAGCCAAGACCATCCAAGAGGGGAAGAGACCCAGTACTTC.

V and J are TRBV7-9 and TRBJ2-2; 7 bases are a match to TRBD1. J lost 6 bases, V lost 5 bases, and 3 bases had no gene match. The CDR3 is made up of 13 amino acids. The germline gives CDR1 SEHNR, CDR2 FQNEAQ (reference sequence). The CDR3, as DNA: TGTGCCAGCAGCATCCAGGGGGCCGGGGAGCTGTTTTTT. Translation gives CASSIQGAGELFF.

This clone was recorded only once. The chain couples TRBV29-1 to TRBJ2-5, with D unresolved. CDR3 length equals 11 residues. Germline V CDR1 and CDR2: SQVTM, ANQGSEA. Trimming removed 7 bases at V and 4 bases at J, with 10 bases between. CDR3 nucleotide sequence: TGCAGCGGGCTGTTTAGAGAGACCCAGTACTTC. It codes for CSGLFRETQYF.

This clone was seen more than once but under ten times. The V gene is TRBV28, the J gene TRBJ2-7; possibly TRBD1 or TRBD2 for D (5 bases each). CDR1 MDHEN and CDR2 SYDVKM come from the germline V gene. CDR3 length: 13 residues. The CDR3 sequence: CGTGRSVSYEQYF. The CDR3 DNA follows: TGTGGGACGGGGCGCAGCGTGTCCTACGAGCAGTACTTC.

The chain has TRBV7-8 and TRBJ1-3; 7 nucleotides align to TRBD1. The germline CDR1 and CDR2 sequences are SGHVS and FQNEAQ. CDR3 length: 18 amino acids. V was clipped by 5 bases and J by 0 bases; unmatched bases: 13. The CDR3 loop reads CASSHPGTELPSGNTIYF. The CDR3, as DNA: TGTGCCAGCAGCCACCCCGGGACAGAACTACCCTCTGGAAACACCATATATTTT.

V gene TRBV5-1 combines with J gene TRBJ2-3; D unclear. V was clipped by 1 base and J by 4 bases, with 10 bases between them. Germline loops: CDR1 SGHRS, CDR2 YFSETQ. The CDR3 runs to 14 residues. The CDR3 sequence: CASSLRSGSDTQYF. Written as DNA, the CDR3 is TGCGCCAGCAGCTTGCGGAGTGGGTCAGATACGCAGTATTTT.

The rearrangement uses TRBV10-3 and TRBJ2-1, with 10 bases aligning to TRBD2. V lost 4 bases, J lost 2 bases, and 5 bases stayed unmatched. Germline V gives CDR1 ENHRY, CDR2 SYGVKD. The CDR3 totals 16 residues. This CDR3 is CAISGSGRGTYNEQFF. For the CDR3, the DNA is TGTGCCATCAGTGGGAGCGGGAGGGGCACCTACAATGAGCAGTTCTTC.

J is TRBJ2-7 and V is TRBV28, with 11 positions matching TRBD2. Unmatched junction bases numbered 4, after V lost 3 bases and J lost 6 bases. In germline, CDR1 is MDHEN, CDR2 SYDVKM. This CDR3 contains 14 residues. CDR3 nucleotides: TGTGCCAGCAGTTTGGATAGCGGGAGGGTCGAGCAGTACTTC. Amino acids: CASSLDSGRVEQYF.

V and J are TRBV6-5 and TRBJ1-1; the D is unclear. Between the trimmed V and J ends, which lost 2 bases and 0 bases, there was a span of 7 bases. The CDR3 spans 14 residues. The V gene's germline CDR1 is MNHEY and CDR2 SVGAGI. The DNA for the CDR3 is TGTGCCAGCAGTTACAGGCAAATGAACACTGAAGCTTTCTTT. The encoded protein is CASSYRQMNTEAFF.

CDR3 in amino acids: CASSVTSGRRAYEQYF. CDR3 bases: TGTGCCAGCAGTGTCACTAGCGGGAGGCGCGCCTACGAGCAGTACTTC. The V and J genes are TRBV6-1 and TRBJ2-7; 12 positions match TRBD2. The CDR3 has 16 residues. Germline V gene lookup returns CDR1 MNHNS and CDR2 SASEGT. Unmatched junction bases numbered 6, after V lost 4 bases and J lost 2 bases.

The chain employs TRBV7-9 and TRBJ2-5, with TRBD1 matching over 10 bases. The CDR3 consists of 15 residues. CDR1 and CDR2 from the germline V gene are SEHNR and FQNEAQ (reference sequence). Losses at the gene ends were 4 bases for V and 5 bases for J; bases not matched to a gene: 7. CDR3 sequence: CASSSRQGAGETQYF. CDR3 nucleotide sequence: TGTGCCAGCAGCTCTAGACAGGGGGCCGGGGAGACCCAGTACTTC.

The J gene is TRBJ2-7, the V gene TRBV28; D possibly corresponds to TRBD2 (6 bases). The germline V gene has CDR1 MDHEN and CDR2 SYDVKM. Between the trimmed V and J ends, which lost 5 bases and 1 base, there was a span of 18 bases. There are 16 residues in the CDR3. This CDR3 is CASSDPGRGSSYEQYF. CDR3 nucleotide sequence: TGTGCCAGCAGTGACCCGGGGCGGGGTAGTTCCTACGAGCAGTACTTC.

The chain combines TRBV28 with TRBJ2-7, with D possibly being TRBD2 (5 bases). This CDR3 contains 12 residues. Germline values: CDR1 MDHEN, CDR2 SYDVKM. V was clipped by 8 bases and J by 6 bases, with 14 bases between them. The CDR3 sequence: CASGYTRFEQYF. The CDR3 region has the DNA TGTGCCAGCGGCTACACTAGGTTCGAGCAGTACTTC.

CDR3 nucleotide sequence: TGTGCCAGCAGACCCATCGGGGGCCCCTCTTACTCCTACGAGCAGTACTTC. This sequence encodes CASRPIGGPSYSYEQYF. The V call is TRBV28, the J call TRBJ2-7, with D perhaps assigned TRBD1 or TRBD2 (6 bases each). Trimming stripped 6 bases from V and 0 bases from J, with 21 bases between. CDR1 MDHEN and CDR2 SYDVKM come from the germline V gene. The CDR3 sequence is 17 residues long. Looking up the rest from reference TRBV28 and TRBJ2-7 gives the full variable domain: DVKVTQSSRYLVKRTGEKVFLECVQDMDHENMFWYRQDPGLGLRLIYFSYDVKMKEKGDIPEGYSVSREKKERFSLILESASTNQTSMYLCASRPIGGPSYSYEQYFGPGTRLTVT.

This rearrangement joins TRBV6-1 to TRBJ2-5, with 15 bases fitting TRBD2. Germline CDR1 reads MNHNS; CDR2 reads SASEGT. The CDR3 is 16 amino acids. The V segment lost 3 bases and the J segment 4 bases; nucleotides outside the gene matches: 3. The CDR3 DNA sequence: TGTGCCAGCAGTGAGATGGGACTAGCGGGAGGAGAGACCCAGTACTTC. It codes for CASSEMGLAGGETQYF.

The count of this clone is one. The chain has TRBV7-8 and TRBJ2-7; 8 bases align to TRBD2. Trimming removed 5 bases from V and 4 bases from J; junction bases left unmatched: 13. Germline assignment: CDR1 SGHVS and CDR2 FQNEAQ. The CDR3 loop spans 16 amino acids. CDR3 sequence reads: CASSRSRAGEGYEQYF. The CDR3 DNA reads TGTGCCAGCAGCAGAAGTCGAGCGGGAGAGGGTTACGAGCAGTACTTC. The full variable domain, with the rest looked up from reference TRBV7-8 and TRBJ2-7, is GAGVSQSPRYKVAKRGQDVALRCDPISGHVSLFWYQQALGQGPEFLTYFQNEAQLDKSGLPSDRFFAERPEGSVSTLKIQRTQQEDSAVYLCASSRSRAGEGYEQYFGPGTRLTVT.

The chain has TRBV2 and TRBJ2-7, with D tentatively TRBD2 (5 bases). The CDR3 has 14 residues. Germline V lookup: CDR1 SNHLY, CDR2 FYNNEI. V lost 4 bases and J 2 bases, leaving 12 bases between the germline ends. The CDR3 DNA sequence: TGTGCCAGCAGTGGGCGGGCCGGCCCCTACGAGCAGTACTTC. It is translated as CASSGRAGPYEQYF.

The chain employs TRBV5-1 and TRBJ2-7; perhaps TRBD1 as D (6 bases). The CDR3 has 14 residues. V shed 3 bases and J shed 4 bases, with 14 bases lying between them. Germline V gene lookup returns CDR1 SGHRS and CDR2 YFSETQ. The CDR3 nucleotides read TGCGCCAGCAGCTACTCGGGACACATTTACGAGCAGTACTTC. As protein: CASSYSGHIYEQYF.

The J gene is TRBJ2-3, the V gene TRBV6-5; tentatively, D is TRBD1 or TRBD2 (5 bases each). V was clipped by 6 bases and J by 2 bases, with 15 bases between them. The V gene's germline CDR1 is MNHEY and CDR2 SVGAGI. The CDR3 has 15 residues. The CDR3 loop is CASSGTGGPTDTQYF. CDR3 bases: TGTGCCAGCAGCGGGACGGGCGGCCCCACAGATACGCAGTATTTT.

The V call is TRBV28, the J call TRBJ1-5, with 10 bases lining up with TRBD1. V lost 2 bases and J lost 9; bases outside the gene matches: 7. CDR1 MDHEN and CDR2 SYDVKM come from the germline V gene. This CDR3 has 15 amino acids. The CDR3 coding sequence is TGTGCCAGCAGTTTAGGGACAGGGGTTTCCCGGCCCCAGCATTTT. Its translation: CASSLGTGVSRPQHF.

For this clone: Other DNA sequences in this sample translate to the same CDR3. The V call is TRBV19, the J call TRBJ2-7, with D hard to call. The CDR3 extends over 11 amino acids. Germline lookup yields CDR1 LNHDA and CDR2 SQIVND (reference sequence). Trimming cost V 4 bases and J 3 bases, with 4 bases left between them. CDR3 bases: TGTGCCAGTAGTACCAACTACGAGCAGTACTTC. Its translation: CASSTNYEQYF.

The J gene is TRBJ1-2, the V gene TRBV6-6; possibly TRBD1 for D (6 bases). The ends were cut back, 6 bases at V and 4 bases at J, with 21 bases in the middle. Germline lookup yields CDR1 MNHNY and CDR2 SVGAGI (reference sequence). The CDR3 is 16 residues long. The CDR3 sequence is CASRSAPGPGAYGYTF. The CDR3 DNA reads TGTGCCAGCAGGTCCGCCCCGGGACCGGGGGCCTATGGCTACACCTTC.

V usage is TRBV18 and J usage is TRBJ2-7; 10 bases are shared with TRBD1. The CDR3 is 14 residues long. Germline CDR1 KGHSH, CDR2 LQKENI. V lost 6 bases to trimming and J lost 4 bases; unmatched junction nucleotides: 6. DNA of the CDR3: TGTGCCAGCTCGCCCGGACAGGGGGTATACGAGCAGTACTTC. It encodes CASSPGQGVYEQYF.

The chain is built from TRBV2 and TRBJ1-3; possibly TRBD1 for D (5 bases). Germline CDR1 is SNHLY and CDR2 is FYNNEI. The CDR3 is 15 amino acids. Trimming took off 1 base at V and 0 bases at J, with 7 bases between the two ends. The chain's CDR3 is CASSEGGASGNTIYF. The CDR3 nucleotides are TGTGCCAGCAGTGAAGGAGGGGCCTCTGGAAACACCATATATTTT.

This clone occurred once. This chain joins TRBV6-6 and TRBJ2-4, with TRBD2 identical over 9 bases. This CDR3 has 16 residues. V dropped 0 bases and J dropped 5; count of bases not matched to a gene: 5. CDR1 is MNHNY and CDR2 is SVGAGI in the germline V gene (reference sequence). CDR3 in amino acids: CASSYSETSGQNIQYF. The CDR3 nucleotides read TGTGCCAGCAGTTACTCGGAGACTAGCGGTCAAAACATTCAGTACTTC.

The CDR3 is CASSKVVTSGYEQYF. The DNA for the CDR3 is TGTGCCAGCAGCAAAGTGGTGACTAGCGGATACGAGCAGTACTTC. This chain joins TRBV21-1 and TRBJ2-7; TRBD2, the table's D call, lacks a check against the DNA. TRBV21-1 is marked as a pseudogene. The CDR3 is made up of 15 amino acids.

The chain couples TRBV10-3 to TRBJ1-4; 7 bases fit TRBD1. This CDR3 comprises 14 residues. CDR1 ENHRY and CDR2 SYGVKD come from the germline V gene. J was trimmed by 6 bases and V by 6 bases; bases with no gene match: 7. CDR3 protein: CAIRYDRVYEKLFF. The CDR3 DNA sequence: TGTGCCATCAGATACGACAGGGTCTATGAAAAACTGTTTTTT.

This chain links TRBV10-1 with TRBJ1-1; D is unclear. The germline CDR1 and CDR2 sequences are WNHNN and SYGVQD (reference sequence). There are 15 residues in the CDR3. The ends were cut back, 4 bases at V and 0 bases at J, with 12 bases in the middle. CDR3 sequence: CASSGAIGMNTEAFF. The CDR3, as DNA: TGCGCCAGCAGTGGGGCGATTGGGATGAACACTGAAGCTTTCTTT.